A selection of T cell receptor beta chains follows, all from one sample in a study of blood T cell repertoires in COVID-19. Only in-frame clones appear in the TCRdb table, and some are missing; sequencing was by immunoSEQ multiplex PCR. This table holds 120,000 or so clones, more than 65% found once. The sample comprised peripheral blood. The receptors come from a woman between 65 and 79 years old with acute or convalescent COVID-19. The CDR3 runs from the conserved cysteine through the conserved F or W. A D gene is named only where the DNA matches it firmly. Size is omitted from some rows. Given values are once, few, many or a class for expanded clones.

>TRBV5-1|TRBJ2-7|.|.
CASSLGHGGAAYEQYF
TGCGCCAGCAGCTTGGGCCATGGGGGGGCCGCCTACGAGCAGTACTTC
>TRBV9|TRBJ1-3|.|.
CASSETGASGNTIYF
TGTGCCAGCAGCGAAACAGGCGCCTCTGGAAACACCATATATTTT
>TRBV29-1|TRBJ2-5|TRBD1|.
CSVEAGQGPGETQYF
TGCAGCGTTGAAGCTGGACAGGGTCCGGGAGAGACCCAGTACTTC
>TRBV15|TRBJ2-1|TRBD1|.
CATSSDRGGFYEQFF
TGTGCCACCAGCAGTGACAGGGGCGGGTTTTATGAGCAGTTCTTC
>TRBV2|TRBJ1-2|.|few
CASSEVRRYGYTF
TGTGCCAGCAGTGAAGTTAGGCGGTATGGCTACACCTTC
>TRBV18|TRBJ1-1|TRBD1|few
CASSPLGQGSGRGTEAFF
TGTGCCAGCTCACCTCTGGGACAGGGATCGGGGAGAGGGACTGAAGCTTTCTTT
>TRBV28|TRBJ1-4|.|.
CASSLGQINEKLFF
TGTGCCAGCAGTTTAGGACAGATTAATGAAAAACTGTTTTTT
>TRBV19|TRBJ1-2|.|.
CASSIDRSAGTRYGYTF
TGTGCCAGTAGTATAGATCGCTCTGCAGGAACGAGATATGGCTACACCTTC
>TRBV5-1|TRBJ2-2|TRBD1|few
CASSLTGANTGELFF
TGCGCCAGCAGCCTCACAGGGGCGAACACCGGGGAGCTGTTTTTT
>TRBV2|TRBJ2-5|TRBD1|.
CASRLGQGLQETQYF
TGTGCCAGCAGGCTTGGACAGGGGCTCCAAGAGACCCAGTACTTC
>TRBV12-3/TRBV12-4|TRBJ1-2|.|few
CASSPEGYGYTF
TGTGCCAGCAGCCCCGAGGGTTATGGCTACACCTTC
>TRBV12-3/TRBV12-4|TRBJ1-2|.|.
CASTLVPGVGYTF
TGTGCCAGCACCCTAGTCCCAGGGGTCGGCTACACCTTC
>TRBV2|TRBJ1-1|TRBD1|.
CASEWTGLFTEAFF
TGTGCCAGCGAATGGACAGGGCTTTTCACTGAAGCTTTCTTT
>TRBV28|TRBJ2-3|.|.
CASSLQGDNTDTQYF
TGTGCCAGCAGTTTGCAAGGGGACAACACAGATACGCAGTATTTT
>TRBV7-3|TRBJ2-3|.|.
CASSLNAGSIDTQYF
TGTGCCAGCAGCTTAAACGCAGGGTCTATTGATACGCAGTATTTT
>TRBV28|TRBJ1-3|.|.
CASSLGGSLSTGNTIYF
TGTGCCAGCAGTTTAGGGGGCAGTTTGTCCACTGGAAACACCATATATTTT
>TRBV21-1|TRBJ2-5|.|once
CASRNRRPPEETQYF
TGTGCCAGCAGAAACAGGCGTCCACCCGAAGAGACCCAGTACTTC
>TRBV28|TRBJ1-2|.|few
CASSFSPTNRGDGYTF
TGTGCCAGCAGTTTTTCACCAACCAACCGAGGCGATGGCTACACCTTC
>TRBV5-1|TRBJ2-1|.|.
CASSLGRGGFNEQFF
TGCGCCAGCAGCTTGGGTAGGGGAGGTTTCAATGAGCAGTTCTTC
>TRBV18|TRBJ2-7|TRBD1|.
CASSINRGLYEQYF
TGTGCCAGCTCAATTAACAGGGGGCTCTACGAGCAGTACTTC
>TRBV23-1|TRBJ1-5|TRBD1|.
CASSQDPGLVGQGILQPQHF
TGCGCCAGCAGTCAAGATCCGGGTCTGGTGGGACAGGGGATACTTCAGCCCCAGCATTTT
>TRBV5-1|TRBJ2-3|TRBD2|.
CASKAGLASDTQYF
TGCGCCAGCAAGGCGGGACTAGCTTCGGATACGCAGTATTTT
>TRBV29-1|TRBJ2-5|TRBD1|once
CSVIATGLVLETQYF
TGCAGCGTCATAGCGACAGGGTTGGTTTTGGAGACCCAGTACTTC
>TRBV6-6|TRBJ2-1|.|.
CASKEPGAPLYNEQFF
TGTGCCAGCAAGGAACCAGGGGCCCCCCTATACAATGAGCAGTTCTTC
>TRBV5-1|TRBJ1-1|.|.
CATADRLNTEAFF
TGCGCCACCGCGGACAGATTGAACACTGAAGCTTTCTTT
>TRBV19|TRBJ2-1|TRBD2|.
CASSKGTSAMSSYNEQFF
TGTGCCAGTAGTAAAGGGACTAGCGCTATGAGCTCCTACAATGAGCAGTTCTTC
>TRBV7-9|TRBJ1-1|.|.
CASSLGGEGNTEAFF
TGTGCCAGCAGCTTAGGAGGGGAGGGGAACACTGAAGCTTTCTTT
>TRBV10-2|TRBJ2-4|.|.
CASSDLAKNIQYF
TGCGCCAGCAGTGATCTAGCCAAAAACATTCAGTACTTC
>TRBV7-2|TRBJ1-6|TRBD1|many
CASSLATGANSPLHF
TGTGCCAGCAGCTTAGCGACAGGGGCTAATTCACCCCTCCACTTT
>TRBV7-6|TRBJ1-1|.|.
CASSFLHGGNTEAFF
TGTGCCAGCAGCTTTCTACACGGGGGGAACACTGAAGCTTTCTTT
>TRBV9|TRBJ2-5|TRBD2|.
CASSTRLAKEQETQYF
TGTGCCAGCAGCACACGACTAGCGAAAGAGCAAGAGACCCAGTACTTC
>TRBV21-1|TRBJ1-6|.|.
CASSHTPGAGGNSPLHF
TGTGCCAGCAGCCACACTCCAGGGGCAGGGGGAAATTCACCCCTCCACTTT
>TRBV5-3|TRBJ2-7|.|few
CARSLPPMAGIRNYEQYF
TGTGCCAGAAGCTTGCCACCTATGGCAGGGATCCGAAATTACGAGCAGTACTTC
>TRBV11-2|TRBJ2-3|TRBD2|.
CASRPPSGATDTQYF
TGTGCCAGCAGGCCTCCTAGCGGGGCCACAGATACGCAGTATTTT
>TRBV5-4|TRBJ1-1|.|few
CASSRLLGVQTEAFF
TGTGCCAGCAGTAGACTGCTCGGCGTCCAGACTGAAGCTTTCTTT
>TRBV6-5|TRBJ2-7|TRBD2|.
CASSRVRGLADEQYF
TGTGCCAGCTCCCGAGTTCGGGGACTAGCAGACGAGCAGTACTTC
>TRBV5-8|TRBJ2-1|TRBD1|many
CASSLYRGAGEQFF
TGTGCCAGCAGCTTATACAGGGGAGCAGGGGAGCAGTTCTTC
>TRBV5-1|TRBJ2-3|TRBD2|.
CASSPGLAGPTDTQYF
TGCGCCAGCAGCCCCGGACTAGCGGGGCCCACAGATACGCAGTATTTT
>TRBV19|TRBJ2-5|.|.
CASSPPAGWETQYF
TGTGCCAGTAGTCCCCCGGCGGGGTGGGAGACCCAGTACTTC
>TRBV11-2|TRBJ1-1|.|.
CASSFLRGTEAFF
TGTGCCAGCAGCTTCCTCAGGGGCACTGAAGCTTTCTTT
>TRBV2|TRBJ1-4|.|.
CASSQNLGGANEKLFF
TGTGCCAGCAGCCAAAACCTGGGAGGGGCTAATGAAAAACTGTTTTTT
>TRBV15|TRBJ2-6|.|.
CATSRRDAWGANVLTF
TGTGCCACCAGCAGGCGGGACGCATGGGGGGCCAACGTCCTGACTTTC
>TRBV24-1|TRBJ2-1|TRBD2|many
CATSDWVAGGNEQFF
TGTGCCACCAGTGATTGGGTAGCGGGAGGCAATGAGCAGTTCTTC
>TRBV2|TRBJ2-2|.|.
CASSASPGVTGELFF
TGTGCCAGCAGTGCGTCACCGGGAGTTACCGGGGAGCTGTTTTTT
>TRBV4-2|TRBJ2-7|.|.
CASSQDRRSYEQYF
TGTGCCAGCAGCCAAGACCGGCGGTCCTACGAGCAGTACTTC
>TRBV15|TRBJ1-1|TRBD1|.
CATSRGGQGVAEAFF
TGTGCCACCAGCAGAGGTGGACAGGGGGTCGCTGAAGCTTTCTTT
>TRBV19|TRBJ2-6|TRBD1|.
CASTGLGTGGSGANVLTF
TGTGCCAGTACGGGACTGGGGACAGGGGGCTCTGGGGCCAACGTCCTGACTTTC
>TRBV5-1|TRBJ2-1|.|.
CASRDSNNEQFF
TGCGCCAGCAGGGACAGTAACAATGAGCAGTTCTTC
>TRBV7-3|TRBJ2-2|TRBD2|.
CASSRTSGTTGELFF
TGTGCCAGCAGCCGGACTAGCGGGACCACCGGGGAGCTGTTTTTT
>TRBV2|TRBJ2-1|TRBD2|.
CASTLRGGSYNEQFF
TGTGCCAGCACCCTGCGGGGGGGCTCCTACAATGAGCAGTTCTTC